This entry describes one TCR beta chain. Its antigen is unidentified. Other DNA sequences in the same sample also yield this CDR3. This sample was included in a study of cytotoxic CD8 clonotypes in ibrutinib-treated CLL. General study results and limits: Treatment left the uncommon public clonotypes either contracted or stable in frequency. Measured clonality at baseline was greater than in age-matched healthy donors and tracked with circulating CD8+ T-cell counts. Sustained-remission and progressing patients were not sampled at matched times.

Data came from immunoSEQ multiplex PCR; TCRdb stores just in-frame clones and leaves some out. The data show 90,000 to 150,000 clones, with 58% seen just once and 35% to 40% held by the top ten. This sample comprised PBMCs, obtained after 24 months of ibrutinib treatment. This clonotype was sampled from a human donor with chronic lymphocytic leukemia.

The CDR3 DNA is TGCGCCAGCAGCTTGGAGGGAGGGCGGGAAAAACTGTTTTTT. Translated, it gives CASSLEGGREKLFF. The V gene is TRBV5-1, the J gene TRBJ1-4; no clear D. The CDR3 is 14 amino acids. Germline V lookup: CDR1 SGHRS, CDR2 YFSETQ. V was pared by 0 bases and J by 8 bases, with 11 bases between.